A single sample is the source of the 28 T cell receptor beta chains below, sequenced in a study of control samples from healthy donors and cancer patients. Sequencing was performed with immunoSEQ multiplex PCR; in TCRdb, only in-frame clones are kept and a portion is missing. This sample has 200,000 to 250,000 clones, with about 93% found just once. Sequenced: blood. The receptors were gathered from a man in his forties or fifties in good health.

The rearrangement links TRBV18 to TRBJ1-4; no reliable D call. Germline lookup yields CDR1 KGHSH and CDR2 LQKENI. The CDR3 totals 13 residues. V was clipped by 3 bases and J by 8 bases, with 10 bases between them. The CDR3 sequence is CASSPEIQEKLFF. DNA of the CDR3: TGTGCCAGCTCACCGGAGATACAGGAAAAACTGTTTTTT.

CDR3: CAISESAGQGQPQHF. CDR3 sequence (DNA): TGTGCCATCAGTGAGTCAGCAGGGCAGGGACAGCCCCAGCATTTT. J is TRBJ1-5 and V is TRBV10-3; D perhaps matches TRBD1 (5 bases). Germline CDR1 ENHRY, CDR2 SYGVKD. V gave up 0 bases and J gave up 7 bases, with 13 bases separating them. The CDR3 covers 15 residues.

The CDR3 DNA reads TGTGCCAGCAGCTTAGGGGTGAGGAATTCACCCCTCCACTTT. As protein: CASSLGVRNSPLHF. The chain joins TRBV7-3 to TRBJ1-6, with unresolved D. From germline, CDR1 is SGHTA and CDR2 FQGTGA. This CDR3 comprises 14 residues. The V and J ends lost 2 bases and 7 bases respectively, with 9 bases between them.

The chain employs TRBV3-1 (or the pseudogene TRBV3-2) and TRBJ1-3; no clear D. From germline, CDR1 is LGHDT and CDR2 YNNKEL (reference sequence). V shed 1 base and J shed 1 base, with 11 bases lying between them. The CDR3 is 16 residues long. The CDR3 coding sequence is TGTGCCAGCAGCCAAGTTTCTGGTTTTTCTGGAAACACCATATATTTT. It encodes CASSQVSGFSGNTIYF.

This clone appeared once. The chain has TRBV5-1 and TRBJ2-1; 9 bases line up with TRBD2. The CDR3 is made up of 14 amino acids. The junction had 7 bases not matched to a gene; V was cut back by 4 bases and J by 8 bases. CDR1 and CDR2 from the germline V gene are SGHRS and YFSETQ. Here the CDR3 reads CASSRGGAEDEQFF. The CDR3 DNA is TGCGCCAGCAGCCGCGGGGGGGCTGAAGATGAGCAGTTCTTC. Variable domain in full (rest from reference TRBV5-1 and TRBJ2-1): KAGVTQTPRYLIKTRGQQVTLSCSPISGHRSVSWYQQTPGQGLQFLFEYFSETQRNKGNFPGRFSGRQFSNSRSEMNVSTLELGDSALYLCASSRGGAEDEQFFGPGTRLTVL.

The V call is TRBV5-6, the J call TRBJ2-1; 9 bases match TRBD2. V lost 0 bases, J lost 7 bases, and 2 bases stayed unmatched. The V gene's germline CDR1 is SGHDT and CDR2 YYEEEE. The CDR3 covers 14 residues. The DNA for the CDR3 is TGTGCCAGCAGCTTGGTAGCGGGGGTTAATGAGCAGTTCTTC. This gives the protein CASSLVAGVNEQFF.

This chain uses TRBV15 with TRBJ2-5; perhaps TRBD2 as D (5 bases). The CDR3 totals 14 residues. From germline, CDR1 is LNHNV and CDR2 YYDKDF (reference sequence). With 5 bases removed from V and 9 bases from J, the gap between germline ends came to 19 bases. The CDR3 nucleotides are TGTGCCACCAGCCACGATGGGGTAGGGAGACCCCAGTACTTC. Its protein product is CATSHDGVGRPQYF.

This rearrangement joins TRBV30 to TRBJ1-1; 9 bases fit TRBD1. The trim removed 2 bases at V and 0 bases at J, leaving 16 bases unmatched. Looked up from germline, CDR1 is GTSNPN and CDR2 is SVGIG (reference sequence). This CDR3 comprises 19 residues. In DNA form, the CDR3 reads TGTGCCTGGAGTTTCTCCTCCTCCGGGACAGGGAGCATGAACACTGAAGCTTTCTTT. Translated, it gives CAWSFSSSGTGSMNTEAFF. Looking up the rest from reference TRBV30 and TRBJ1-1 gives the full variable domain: SQTIHQWPATLVQPVGSPLSLECTVEGTSNPNLYWYRQAAGRGLQLLFYSVGIGQISSEVPQNLSASRPQDRQFILSSKKLLLSDSGFYLCAWSFSSSGTGSMNTEAFFGQGTRLTVV.

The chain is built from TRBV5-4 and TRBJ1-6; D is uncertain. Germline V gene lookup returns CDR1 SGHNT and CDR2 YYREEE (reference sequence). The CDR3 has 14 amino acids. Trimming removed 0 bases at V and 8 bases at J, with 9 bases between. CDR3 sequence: CASSLVGSDSPLHF. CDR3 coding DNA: TGTGCCAGCAGCTTGGTGGGATCGGATTCACCCCTCCACTTT. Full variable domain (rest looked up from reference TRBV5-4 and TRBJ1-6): ETGVTQSPTHLIKTRGQQVTLRCSSQSGHNTVSWYQQALGQGPQFIFQYYREEENGRGNFPPRFSGLQFPNYSSELNVNALELDDSALYLCASSLVGSDSPLHFGNGTRLTVT.

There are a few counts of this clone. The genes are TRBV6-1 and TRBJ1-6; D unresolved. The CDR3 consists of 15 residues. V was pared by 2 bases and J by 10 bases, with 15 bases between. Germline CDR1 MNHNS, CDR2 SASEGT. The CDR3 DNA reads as TGTGCCAGCAGTGAAAAGATTGGCGGAAACTCACCCCTCCACTTT. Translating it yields CASSEKIGGNSPLHF.

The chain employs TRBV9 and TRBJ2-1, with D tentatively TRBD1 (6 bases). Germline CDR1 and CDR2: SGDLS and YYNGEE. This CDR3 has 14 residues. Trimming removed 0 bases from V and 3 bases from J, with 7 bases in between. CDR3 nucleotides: TGTGCCAGCAGCGTAGGGGGGCTCTACAATGAGCAGTTCTTC. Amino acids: CASSVGGLYNEQFF.

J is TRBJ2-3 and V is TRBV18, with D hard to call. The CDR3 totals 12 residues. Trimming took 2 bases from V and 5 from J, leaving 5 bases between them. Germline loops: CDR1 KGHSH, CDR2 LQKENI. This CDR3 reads CASSPKEDTQYF. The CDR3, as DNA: TGTGCCAGCTCACCAAAGGAAGATACGCAGTATTTT.

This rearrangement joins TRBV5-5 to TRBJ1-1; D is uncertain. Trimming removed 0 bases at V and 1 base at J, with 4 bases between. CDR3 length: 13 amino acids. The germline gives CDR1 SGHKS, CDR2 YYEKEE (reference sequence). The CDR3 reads CASSLEENTEAFF. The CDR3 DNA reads TGTGCCAGCAGCTTGGAGGAGAACACTGAAGCTTTCTTT.

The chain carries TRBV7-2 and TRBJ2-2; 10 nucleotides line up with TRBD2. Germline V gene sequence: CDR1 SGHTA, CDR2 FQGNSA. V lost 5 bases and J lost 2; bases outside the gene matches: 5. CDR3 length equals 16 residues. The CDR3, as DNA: TGTGCCAGCAGCACAAGACTAGCGGGCAACACCGGGGAGCTGTTTTTT. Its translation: CASSTRLAGNTGELFF.

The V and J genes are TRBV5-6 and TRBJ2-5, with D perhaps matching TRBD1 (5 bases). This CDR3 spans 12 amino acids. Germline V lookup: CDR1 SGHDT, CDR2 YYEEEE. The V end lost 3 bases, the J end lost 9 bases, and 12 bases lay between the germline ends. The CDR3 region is CASSSRGLAQYF. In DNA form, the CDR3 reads TGTGCCAGCAGCTCAAGGGGTTTGGCCCAGTACTTC.

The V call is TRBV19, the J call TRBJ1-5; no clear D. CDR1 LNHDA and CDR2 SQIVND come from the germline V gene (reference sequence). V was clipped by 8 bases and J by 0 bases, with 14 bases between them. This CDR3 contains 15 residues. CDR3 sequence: CASGPRDVSNQPQHF. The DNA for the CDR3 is TGTGCCAGTGGTCCAAGGGATGTTAGCAATCAGCCCCAGCATTTT.

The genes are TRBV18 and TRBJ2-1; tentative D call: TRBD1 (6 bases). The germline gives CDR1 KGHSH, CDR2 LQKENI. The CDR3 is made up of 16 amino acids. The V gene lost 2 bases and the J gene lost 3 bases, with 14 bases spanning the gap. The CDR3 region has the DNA TGTGCCAGCTCACCAAGGTCCAGGGGCGACTACAATGAGCAGTTCTTC. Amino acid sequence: CASSPRSRGDYNEQFF. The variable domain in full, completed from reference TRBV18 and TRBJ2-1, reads NAGVMQNPRHLVRRRGQEARLRCSPMKGHSHVYWYRQLPEEGLKFMVYLQKENIIDESGMPKERFSAEFPKEGPSILRIQQVVRGDSAAYFCASSPRSRGDYNEQFFGPGTRLTVL.

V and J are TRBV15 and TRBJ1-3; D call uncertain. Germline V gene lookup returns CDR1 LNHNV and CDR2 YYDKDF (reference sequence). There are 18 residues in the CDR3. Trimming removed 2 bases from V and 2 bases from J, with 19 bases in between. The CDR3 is CATSRTPFTDTAGNTIYF. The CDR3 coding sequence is TGTGCCACCAGCAGAACCCCCTTTACCGACACAGCTGGAAACACCATATATTTT.

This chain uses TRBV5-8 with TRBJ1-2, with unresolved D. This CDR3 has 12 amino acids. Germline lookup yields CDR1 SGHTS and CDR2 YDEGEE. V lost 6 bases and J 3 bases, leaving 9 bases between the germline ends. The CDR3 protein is CASMTTDYGYTF. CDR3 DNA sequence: TGTGCCAGCATGACTACCGACTATGGCTACACCTTC.

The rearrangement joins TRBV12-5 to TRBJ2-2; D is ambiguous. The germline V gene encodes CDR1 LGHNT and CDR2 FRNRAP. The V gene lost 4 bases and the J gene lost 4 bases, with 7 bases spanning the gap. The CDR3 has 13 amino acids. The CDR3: CASGSRATGELFF. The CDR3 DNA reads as TGTGCTAGTGGTTCCCGGGCCACCGGGGAGCTGTTTTTT.

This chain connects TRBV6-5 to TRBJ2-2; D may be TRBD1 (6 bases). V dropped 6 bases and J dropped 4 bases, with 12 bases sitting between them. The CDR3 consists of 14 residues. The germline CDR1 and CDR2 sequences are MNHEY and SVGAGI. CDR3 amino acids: CASRRGQTTGELFF. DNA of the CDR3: TGTGCCAGCAGGAGAGGACAGACCACCGGGGAGCTGTTTTTT.

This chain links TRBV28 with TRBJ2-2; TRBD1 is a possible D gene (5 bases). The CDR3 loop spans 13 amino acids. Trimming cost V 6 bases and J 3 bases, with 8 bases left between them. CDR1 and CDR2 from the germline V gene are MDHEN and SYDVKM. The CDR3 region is CASRSGYTGELFF. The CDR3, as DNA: TGTGCCAGCAGATCAGGGTACACCGGGGAGCTGTTTTTT.

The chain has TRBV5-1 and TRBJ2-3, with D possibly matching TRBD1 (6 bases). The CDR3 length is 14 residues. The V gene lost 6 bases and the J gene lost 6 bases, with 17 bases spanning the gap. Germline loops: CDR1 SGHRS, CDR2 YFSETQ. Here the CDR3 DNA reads TGCGCCAGCAACTTACAGGGCGCGGTGGATACGCAGTATTTT. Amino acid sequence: CASNLQGAVDTQYF.

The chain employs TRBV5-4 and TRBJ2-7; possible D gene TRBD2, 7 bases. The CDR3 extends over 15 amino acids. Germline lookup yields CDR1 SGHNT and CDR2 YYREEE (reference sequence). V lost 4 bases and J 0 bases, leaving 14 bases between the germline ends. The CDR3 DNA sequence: TGTGCCAGCAGCATCGGGGGGCCTAGCTCCTACGAGCAGTACGTC. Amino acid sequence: CASSIGGPSSYEQYV.

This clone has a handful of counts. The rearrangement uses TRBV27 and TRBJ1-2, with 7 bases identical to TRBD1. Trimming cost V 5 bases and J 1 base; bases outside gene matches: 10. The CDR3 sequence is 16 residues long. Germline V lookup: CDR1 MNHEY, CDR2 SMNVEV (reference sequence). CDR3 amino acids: CASSPKGTAFNYGYTF. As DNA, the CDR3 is TGTGCCAGCAGTCCCAAGGGGACAGCGTTTAACTATGGCTACACCTTC.

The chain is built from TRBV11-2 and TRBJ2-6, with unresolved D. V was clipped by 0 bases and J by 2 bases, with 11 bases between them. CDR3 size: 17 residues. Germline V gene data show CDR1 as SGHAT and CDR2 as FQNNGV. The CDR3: CASSLDAPDTGANVLTF. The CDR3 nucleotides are TGTGCCAGCAGCTTAGATGCGCCTGATACTGGGGCCAACGTCCTGACTTTC. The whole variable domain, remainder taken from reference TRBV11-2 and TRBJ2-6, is EAGVAQSPRYKIIEKRQSVAFWCNPISGHATLYWYQQILGQGPKLLIQFQNNGVVDDSQLPKDRFSAERLKGVDSTLKIQPAKLEDSAVYLCASSLDAPDTGANVLTFGAGSRLTVL.

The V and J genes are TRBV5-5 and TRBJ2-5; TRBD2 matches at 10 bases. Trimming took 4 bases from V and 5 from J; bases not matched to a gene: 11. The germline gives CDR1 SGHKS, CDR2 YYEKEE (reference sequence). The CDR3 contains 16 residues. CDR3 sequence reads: CASSPGLAVMAETQYF. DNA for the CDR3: TGTGCCAGCAGCCCCGGACTAGCGGTCATGGCGGAGACCCAGTACTTC. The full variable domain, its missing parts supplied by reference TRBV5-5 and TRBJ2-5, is DAGVTQSPTHLIKTRGQQVTLRCSPISGHKSVSWYQQVLGQGPQFIFQYYEKEERGRGNFPDRFSARQFPNYSSELNVNALLLGDSALYLCASSPGLAVMAETQYFGPGTRLLVL.

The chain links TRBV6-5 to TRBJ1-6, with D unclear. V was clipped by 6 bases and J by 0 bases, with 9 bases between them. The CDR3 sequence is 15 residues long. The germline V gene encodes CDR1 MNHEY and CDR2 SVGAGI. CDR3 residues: CASSPQSSYNSPLHF. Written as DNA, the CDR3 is TGTGCCAGCAGCCCACAAAGCTCCTATAATTCACCCCTCCACTTT.